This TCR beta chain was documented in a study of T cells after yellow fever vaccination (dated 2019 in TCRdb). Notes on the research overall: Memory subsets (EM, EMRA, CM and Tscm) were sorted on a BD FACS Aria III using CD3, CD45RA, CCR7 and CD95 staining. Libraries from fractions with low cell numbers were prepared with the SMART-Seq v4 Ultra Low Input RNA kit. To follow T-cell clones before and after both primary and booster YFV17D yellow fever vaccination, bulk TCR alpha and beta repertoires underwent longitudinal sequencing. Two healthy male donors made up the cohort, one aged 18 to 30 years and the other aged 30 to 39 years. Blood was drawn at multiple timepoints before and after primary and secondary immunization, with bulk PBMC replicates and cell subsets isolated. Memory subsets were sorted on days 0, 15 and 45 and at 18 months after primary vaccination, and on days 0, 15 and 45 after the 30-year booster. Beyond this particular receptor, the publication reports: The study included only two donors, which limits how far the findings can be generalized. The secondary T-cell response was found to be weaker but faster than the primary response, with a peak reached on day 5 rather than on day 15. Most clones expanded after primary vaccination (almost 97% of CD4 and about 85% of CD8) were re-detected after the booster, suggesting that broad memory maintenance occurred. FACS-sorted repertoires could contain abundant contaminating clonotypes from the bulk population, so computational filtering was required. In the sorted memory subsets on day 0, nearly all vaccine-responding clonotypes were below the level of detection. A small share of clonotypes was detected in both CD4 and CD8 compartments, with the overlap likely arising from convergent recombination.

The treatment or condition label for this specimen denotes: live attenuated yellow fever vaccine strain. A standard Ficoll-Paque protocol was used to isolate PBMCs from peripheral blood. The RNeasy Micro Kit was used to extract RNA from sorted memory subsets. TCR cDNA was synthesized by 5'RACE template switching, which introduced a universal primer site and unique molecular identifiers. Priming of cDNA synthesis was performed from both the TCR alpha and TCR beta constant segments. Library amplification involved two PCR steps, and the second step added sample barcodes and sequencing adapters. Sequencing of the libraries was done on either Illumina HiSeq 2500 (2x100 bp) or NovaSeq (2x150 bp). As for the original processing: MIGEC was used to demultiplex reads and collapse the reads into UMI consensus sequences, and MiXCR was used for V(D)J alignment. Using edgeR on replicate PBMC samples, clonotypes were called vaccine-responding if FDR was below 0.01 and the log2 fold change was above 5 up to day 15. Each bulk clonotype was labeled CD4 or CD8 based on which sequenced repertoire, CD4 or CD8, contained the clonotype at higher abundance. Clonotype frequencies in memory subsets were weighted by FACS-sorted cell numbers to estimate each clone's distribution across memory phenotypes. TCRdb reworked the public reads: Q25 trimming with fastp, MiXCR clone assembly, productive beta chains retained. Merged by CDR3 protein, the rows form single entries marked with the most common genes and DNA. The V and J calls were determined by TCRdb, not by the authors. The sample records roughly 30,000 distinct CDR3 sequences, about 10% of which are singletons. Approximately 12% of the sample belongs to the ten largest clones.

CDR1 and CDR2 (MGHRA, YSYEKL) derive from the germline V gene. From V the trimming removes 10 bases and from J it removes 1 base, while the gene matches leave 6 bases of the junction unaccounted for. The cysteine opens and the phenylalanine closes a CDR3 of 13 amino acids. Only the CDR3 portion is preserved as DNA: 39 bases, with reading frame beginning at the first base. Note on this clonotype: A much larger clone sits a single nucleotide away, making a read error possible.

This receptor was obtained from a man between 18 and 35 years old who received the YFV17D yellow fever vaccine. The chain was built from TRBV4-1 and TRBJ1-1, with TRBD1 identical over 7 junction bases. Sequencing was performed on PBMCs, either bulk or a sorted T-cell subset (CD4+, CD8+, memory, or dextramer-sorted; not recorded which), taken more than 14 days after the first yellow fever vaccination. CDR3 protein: CATGDSSNTEAFF. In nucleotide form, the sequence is TGCGCCACCGGGGACAGCTCGAACACTGAAGCTTTCTTT.